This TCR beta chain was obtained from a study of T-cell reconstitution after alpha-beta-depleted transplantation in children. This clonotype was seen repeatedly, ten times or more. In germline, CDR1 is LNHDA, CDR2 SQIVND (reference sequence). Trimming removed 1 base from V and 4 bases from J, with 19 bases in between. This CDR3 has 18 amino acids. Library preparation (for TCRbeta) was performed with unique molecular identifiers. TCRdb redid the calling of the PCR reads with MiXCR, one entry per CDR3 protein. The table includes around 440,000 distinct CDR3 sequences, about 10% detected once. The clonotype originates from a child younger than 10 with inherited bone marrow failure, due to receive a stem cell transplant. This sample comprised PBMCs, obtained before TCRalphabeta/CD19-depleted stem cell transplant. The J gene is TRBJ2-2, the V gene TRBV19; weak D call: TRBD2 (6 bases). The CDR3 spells CASSIVSAGQGGTGELFF. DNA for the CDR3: TGTGCCAGTAGTATAGTATCGGCGGGGCAGGGCGGCACCGGGGAGCTGTTTTTT.